At least ten counts were recorded for the clone carrying this TCR beta chain. The antigen is not known. The CDR3 runs to 13 residues. Germline CDR1 is MDHEN and CDR2 is SYDVKM. J gave up 3 bases and V 5 bases, and 2 bases lay outside the gene matches. The data derive from a study of T cell repertoires in cytomegalovirus infection. Study conclusions and caveats: The response measured ex vivo was dominated by TCR beta clonotypes (HLA-C-restricted and CMV-specific). Adding up the frequency of public TCR beta families identified people who carried CMV plus the relevant HLA.

TCRdb ran MiXCR on the reads and lists one entry per CDR3 protein. This sample has 200,000 to 300,000 distinct CDR3 sequences, with approximately 9.1% found just once. Sequencing input: PBMCs. This receptor was identified in a human donor in good health (CMV status not recorded). Some clones in this sample may be carry-over from other donors' samples. V and J are TRBV28 and TRBJ2-5; TRBD2 matches at 8 bases. DNA for the CDR3: TGTGCCAGCAGTCCAGCGGGGGAAGAGACCCAGTACTTC. Translating it yields CASSPAGEETQYF.